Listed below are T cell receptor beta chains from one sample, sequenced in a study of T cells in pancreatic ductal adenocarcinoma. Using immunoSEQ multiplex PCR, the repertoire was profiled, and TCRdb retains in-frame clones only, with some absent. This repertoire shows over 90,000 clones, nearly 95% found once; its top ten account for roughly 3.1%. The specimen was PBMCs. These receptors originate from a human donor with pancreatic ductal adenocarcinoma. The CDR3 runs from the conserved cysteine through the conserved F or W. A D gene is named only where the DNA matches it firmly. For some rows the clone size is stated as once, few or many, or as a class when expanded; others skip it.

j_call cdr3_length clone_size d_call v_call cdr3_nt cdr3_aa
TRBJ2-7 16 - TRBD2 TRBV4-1 TGCGCCAGCAGCCAAGAAGCACTAGCGGGCTCCTACGAGCAGTACTTC CASSQEALAGSYEQYF
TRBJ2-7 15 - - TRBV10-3 TGTGCCATCAGCTCCACTGGAGGAGGGTCCTACGAGCAGTACTTC CAISSTGGGSYEQYF
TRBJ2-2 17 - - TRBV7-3 TGTGCCAGCAGCATTAGGTTCCGGGGATGGGACACCGGGGAGCTGTTTTTT CASSIRFRGWDTGELFF
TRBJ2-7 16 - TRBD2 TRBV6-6 TGTGCCAGCAGTTCCAAGGGACTAGCGGGAGGGCCCGAGCAGTACTTC CASSSKGLAGGPEQYF
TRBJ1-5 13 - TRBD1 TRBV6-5 TGTGCCAGCAGTGACAGGGGGGATCAGCCCCAGCATTTT CASSDRGDQPQHF
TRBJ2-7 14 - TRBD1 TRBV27 TGTGCCAGCAGTTTCGTAGGACAGGGGCGGGAGCAGTACTTC CASSFVGQGREQYF
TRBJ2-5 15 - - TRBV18 TGTGCCAGCTCACCAGCCGGGGGAGGAGGAGAGACCCAGTACTTC CASSPAGGGGETQYF
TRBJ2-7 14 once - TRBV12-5 TGTGCTAGTGGTAACCCGGACTTATCCTACGAGCAGTACTTC CASGNPDLSYEQYF
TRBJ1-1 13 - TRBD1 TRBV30 TGTGCCTGGAGTAGGGGGCTGGACACTGAAGCTTTCTTT CAWSRGLDTEAFF
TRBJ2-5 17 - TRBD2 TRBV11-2 TGTGCCAGCAGCTTAGATCGTGGGAGCGGGAGGGGAGAGACCCAGTACTTC CASSLDRGSGRGETQYF